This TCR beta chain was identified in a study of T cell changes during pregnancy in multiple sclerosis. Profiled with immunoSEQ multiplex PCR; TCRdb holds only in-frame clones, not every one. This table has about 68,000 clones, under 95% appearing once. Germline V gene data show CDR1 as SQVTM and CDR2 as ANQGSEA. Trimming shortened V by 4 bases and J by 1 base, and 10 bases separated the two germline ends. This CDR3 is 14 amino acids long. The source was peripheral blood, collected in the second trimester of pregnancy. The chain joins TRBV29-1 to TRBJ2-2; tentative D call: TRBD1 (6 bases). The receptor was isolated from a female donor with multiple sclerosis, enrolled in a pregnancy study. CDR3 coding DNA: TGCAGCGTTGGCGACAGGCTGAACACCGGGGAGCTGTTTTTT. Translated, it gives CSVGDRLNTGELFF.